What follows are 16 T cell receptor beta chains derived from one specimen sequenced in a study of T cells in tumors after PD-1 blockade. TCRdb's copy holds only in-frame clones and misses some; the assay was immunoSEQ multiplex PCR. The sample has about 24,000 clones, about 82% seen once. Sample: PBMCs, taken after anti-PD-1 treatment. These receptors were obtained from a human donor with basal cell carcinoma.

There are a few counts of this clone. The rearrangement links TRBV5-6 to TRBJ2-7, with D perhaps matching TRBD2 (6 bases). The germline V and J ends were trimmed by 3 bases and 5 bases, with 12 bases remaining between them. From germline, CDR1 is SGHDT and CDR2 YYEEEE. The CDR3 covers 13 residues. CDR3 nucleotide sequence: TGTGCCAGCAGCTCCTGGAGGGACCACGAGCAGTACTTC. Its protein is CASSSWRDHEQYF.

The chain links TRBV29-1 to TRBJ2-3; TRBD1 or TRBD2 may be the D gene (5 bases each). V lost 4 bases and J 8 bases, leaving 10 bases between the germline ends. There are 11 residues in the CDR3. Germline CDR1 is SQVTM and CDR2 is ANQGSEA. The CDR3 DNA reads TGCAGCGTTGCCCCGGGGCTTACGCAGTATTTT. This sequence encodes CSVAPGLTQYF.

In this sample, this clone is medium-sized. The V and J genes are TRBV6-5 and TRBJ2-7; 9 nucleotides align to TRBD1. Germline V CDR1 and CDR2: MNHEY, SVGAGI. The CDR3 runs 14 residues. V lost 4 bases, J lost 6 bases, and 7 bases stayed unmatched. CDR3 DNA sequence: TGTGCCAGCAGTTGGGACAGGGTACGAAGCGAGCAGTACTTC. This gives the protein CASSWDRVRSEQYF.

V gene TRBV27 combines with J gene TRBJ2-5, with D uncertain. The CDR3 is 15 residues long. Germline lookup yields CDR1 MNHEY and CDR2 SMNVEV (reference sequence). V lost 6 bases to trimming and J lost 5 bases, with 19 bases between them. CDR3 region: CASSKIVLGYETQYF. CDR3 bases: TGTGCCAGCAGCAAGATAGTTTTGGGCTACGAGACCCAGTACTTC.

The chain couples TRBV6-6 to TRBJ2-5, with 9 nucleotides matching TRBD1. The J segment lost 5 bases and the V segment lost 6 bases, leaving 10 bases of the junction unmatched. This CDR3 region has 15 residues. Germline V gene sequence: CDR1 MNHNY, CDR2 SVGAGI (reference sequence). The CDR3: CASSQTGTGSETQYF. CDR3 nucleotide sequence: TGTGCCAGCAGCCAAACGGGGACAGGGTCTGAGACCCAGTACTTC.

The J gene is TRBJ2-1, the V gene TRBV5-1; the D gene could be TRBD1 or TRBD2 (5 bases each). The CDR3 spans 13 residues. The germline V gene has CDR1 SGHRS and CDR2 YFSETQ. V was trimmed by 3 bases and J by 7 bases, leaving 11 bases between them. CDR3 protein: CASSWGSRNEQFF. The CDR3 DNA reads as TGCGCCAGCAGCTGGGGGTCTCGTAATGAGCAGTTCTTC. Complete variable domain (other parts from reference TRBV5-1 and TRBJ2-1): KAGVTQTPRYLIKTRGQQVTLSCSPISGHRSVSWYQQTPGQGLQFLFEYFSETQRNKGNFPGRFSGRQFSNSRSEMNVSTLELGDSALYLCASSWGSRNEQFFGPGTRLTVL.

This rearrangement joins TRBV18 to TRBJ2-3; D is uncertain. V was pared by 7 bases and J by 3 bases, with 11 bases between. The CDR3 runs 13 residues. Per germline, CDR1 KGHSH and CDR2 LQKENI. The CDR3 region is CASYRVGTDTQYF. In DNA, the CDR3 is TGTGCCAGCTACCGAGTGGGAACAGATACGCAGTATTTT. The variable domain in full, completed from reference TRBV18 and TRBJ2-3, reads NAGVMQNPRHLVRRRGQEARLRCSPMKGHSHVYWYRQLPEEGLKFMVYLQKENIIDESGMPKERFSAEFPKEGPSILRIQQVVRGDSAAYFCASYRVGTDTQYFGPGTRLTVL.

J is TRBJ2-1 and V is TRBV24-1; D gene uncertain. The CDR3 covers 13 residues. CDR1 is KGHDR, CDR2 SFDVKD, per germline. V lost 3 bases, J lost 9 bases, and 11 bases lay in between. The CDR3, as DNA: TGTGCCACCAGTGATAACAATCGTCCTGAGCAGTTCTTC. Translation gives CATSDNNRPEQFF.

This chain connects TRBV3-1 (or the pseudogene TRBV3-2) to TRBJ1-2; 7 bases map to TRBD1. Per the germline V gene, CDR1 is LGHDT and CDR2 is YNNKEL (reference sequence). J was trimmed by 7 bases and V by 1 base; bases with no gene match: 6. The CDR3 consists of 14 residues. CDR3 sequence: CASSQGQGSIGYTF. The CDR3 DNA reads as TGTGCCAGCAGCCAAGGACAGGGTTCGATTGGCTACACCTTC.

This chain joins TRBV5-1 and TRBJ1-6, with a possible D match to TRBD1 (6 bases). The CDR3 totals 13 residues. V was pared by 5 bases and J by 8 bases, with 11 bases between. Per the germline V gene, CDR1 is SGHRS and CDR2 is YFSETQ. CDR3 in DNA: TGCGCCAGCAGTGTAAACAGGGATTCACCCCTCCACTTT. This encodes CASSVNRDSPLHF.

The chain is built from TRBV10-1 and TRBJ2-7; TRBD2 might be the D (5 bases). CDR1 and CDR2 from the germline V gene are WNHNN and SYGVQD (reference sequence). V was shortened by 8 bases and J by 4 bases, with 15 bases between the two germline ends. The CDR3 extends over 13 amino acids. The CDR3 loop reads CASYLSREYEQYF. CDR3 coding DNA: TGCGCCAGCTATTTGTCTAGGGAGTACGAGCAGTACTTC.

The chain has TRBV5-1 and TRBJ2-3; TRBD2 aligns across 15 bases. The CDR3 spans 22 residues. V lost 3 bases, J lost 0 bases, and 17 bases stayed unmatched. Germline V gene data show CDR1 as SGHRS and CDR2 as YFSETQ. The CDR3 loop is CASSSIPRTSGGAVVSTDTQYF. Here the CDR3 DNA reads TGCGCCAGCAGCTCTATCCCGCGGACTAGCGGGGGGGCTGTCGTTAGCACAGATACGCAGTATTTT.

This rearrangement joins TRBV4-1 to TRBJ1-1; D unresolved. Germline CDR1 is MGHRA and CDR2 is YSYEKL. The CDR3 extends over 12 amino acids. Between the trimmed V and J ends, which lost 3 bases and 5 bases, there was a span of 7 bases. CDR3 amino acids: CASSHDGTEAFF. The CDR3 DNA follows: TGCGCCAGCAGCCACGACGGGACTGAAGCTTTCTTT.

This sequence joins TRBV21-1 and TRBJ2-5; TRBD1, as called in the table, went unchecked against the DNA. TRBV21-1 is a documented pseudogene. The CDR3 has 15 amino acids. The CDR3 reads CASSKEQGLEETQYF. CDR3 nucleotide sequence: TGTGCCAGCAGCAAAGAACAGGGATTGGAAGAGACCCAGTACTTC.

This chain connects TRBV13 to TRBJ1-2; TRBD1 might be the D (5 bases). Germline CDR1 PRHDT, CDR2 FYEKMQ (reference sequence). The CDR3 totals 13 residues. The ends were cut back, 2 bases at V and 5 bases at J, with 9 bases in the middle. CDR3 sequence reads: CASSLSGPYGYTF. The CDR3 region has the DNA TGTGCCAGCAGCTTATCGGGGCCTTATGGCTACACCTTC. Looking up the rest from reference TRBV13 and TRBJ1-2 gives the full variable domain: AAGVIQSPRHLIKEKRETATLKCYPIPRHDTVYWYQQGPGQDPQFLISFYEKMQSDKGSIPDRFSAQQFSDYHSELNMSSLELGDSALYFCASSLSGPYGYTFGSGTRLTVV.

The chain joins TRBV6-6 to TRBJ1-2; D call uncertain. Trimming took 4 bases from V and 2 from J, leaving 14 bases between them. Germline CDR1 MNHNY, CDR2 SVGAGI (reference sequence). This CDR3 comprises 15 residues. The chain's CDR3 is CASSSLGRANYGYTF. In nucleotides, the CDR3 is TGTGCCAGCAGTTCGTTGGGGAGGGCCAACTATGGCTACACCTTC.